Listed here are 8 T cell receptor beta chains from one sample, sequenced in a study of T cell responses to AZD1222 COVID-19 vaccine. TCRdb's copy holds only in-frame clones and misses some; the assay was immunoSEQ multiplex PCR. Of roughly 200,000 clones in the sample, about 94% were seen once. The sequences come from peripheral blood, collected 28 days after the second dose of the MenACWY control vaccine. The receptors were gathered from an adult who received the MenACWY meningococcal vaccine as a control.

The chain employs TRBV7-2 and TRBJ2-7; perhaps TRBD2 as D (6 bases). V shed 3 bases and J shed 2 bases, with 11 bases lying between them. The CDR3 loop spans 14 amino acids. Germline lookup yields CDR1 SGHTA and CDR2 FQGNSA. CDR3 coding DNA: TGTGCCAGCAGCTTGGGGGGAACAACCTACGAGCAGTACTTC. It yields the protein CASSLGGTTYEQYF.

The chain recombines TRBV5-1 with TRBJ1-2, with a possible D match to TRBD1 (6 bases). V dropped 4 bases and J dropped 3 bases, with 10 bases sitting between them. The CDR3 loop spans 13 amino acids. Germline assignment: CDR1 SGHRS and CDR2 YFSETQ. The CDR3 bases are TGCGCCAGCAGCGTGGACAGAGACTATGGCTACACCTTC. Translating it yields CASSVDRDYGYTF.

Only one count was recorded for this clone. The chain joins TRBV6-5 to TRBJ2-7, with D hard to call. This CDR3 comprises 12 residues. The V and J ends lost 4 bases and 4 bases respectively, with 8 bases between them. CDR1 and CDR2 (germline): MNHEY, SVGAGI. Here the CDR3 reads CASSSERYEQYF. The CDR3 region has the DNA TGTGCCAGCAGTTCCGAACGGTACGAGCAGTACTTC.

This clone was found a few times. The chain carries TRBV7-9 and TRBJ2-7, with D perhaps given as TRBD1 or TRBD2 (5 bases each). The CDR3 loop spans 14 amino acids. V lost 5 bases, J lost 5 bases, and 16 bases lay in between. Per the germline V gene, CDR1 is SEHNR and CDR2 is FQNEAQ (reference sequence). The CDR3 sequence: CASSPSGTTNEQYF. In DNA form, the CDR3 reads TGTGCCAGCAGCCCATCCGGGACCACAAACGAGCAGTACTTC.

The chain combines TRBV3-1 (or the pseudogene TRBV3-2) with TRBJ1-6, with D perhaps TRBD1 (6 bases). The CDR3 has 13 amino acids. V lost 4 bases to trimming and J lost 8 bases, with 9 bases between them. The germline gives CDR1 LGHDT, CDR2 YNNKEL (reference sequence). CDR3 sequence (DNA): TGTGCCAGCAGCCGTACAGGGTATTCACCCCTCCACTTT. This encodes CASSRTGYSPLHF.

This chain joins TRBV2 and TRBJ2-5, with 7 bases that match TRBD2. The CDR3 consists of 16 residues. CDR1 SNHLY and CDR2 FYNNEI come from the germline V gene. With 3 bases clipped from V and 5 bases from J, the junction kept 12 bases outside the gene matches. CDR3 in DNA: TGTGCCAGCAGTGAGCCGGAGGGGCGGGAGTGGGAGACCCAGTACTTC. Residues: CASSEPEGREWETQYF.

The chain recombines TRBV28 with TRBJ2-5, with D possibly TRBD1 on 6 matching bases. Germline V gives CDR1 MDHEN, CDR2 SYDVKM. V was clipped by 3 bases and J by 5 bases, with 13 bases between them. The CDR3 covers 14 residues. This chain's CDR3 is CASSLDSLGETQYF. CDR3 bases: TGTGCCAGCAGTTTGGACAGCCTGGGGGAGACCCAGTACTTC.

As concerns this clone: Distinct nucleotide sequences in the sample also encode this CDR3. The genes are TRBV6-5 and TRBJ2-7, with TRBD2 matching 8 bases. The germline V gene has CDR1 MNHEY and CDR2 SVGAGI. The CDR3 sequence is 12 residues long. V was clipped by 6 bases and J by 4 bases; unmatched bases: 2. The CDR3 region has the DNA TGTGCCAGCAGCCGGGGGGGTTACGAGCAGTACTTC. Its translation: CASSRGGYEQYF.